The rows below give T cell receptor beta chains drawn from one sample of a study of blood T cell repertoires in COVID-19. The protocol was immunoSEQ multiplex PCR, while the TCRdb copy is restricted to in-frame clones and leaves out a portion. Of 140,000 to 150,000 clones in the sample, around 90% were seen once. Sequencing used peripheral blood. The receptors shown here come from a man aged 55 to 70 with active or convalescent COVID-19. Each CDR3 is given with its conserved first and last residue.

j_call v_call cdr3_aa
TRBJ2-1 TRBV7-2 CASSLYRALYNEQFF
TRBJ2-2 TRBV19 CASRDRGRTGELFF
TRBJ1-1 TRBV2 CASSEARSLEGAFF
TRBJ1-2 TRBV6-5 CASSYSTGRDGYTF
TRBJ2-7 TRBV12-3/TRBV12-4 CASSPTRGEQYF
TRBJ2-7 TRBV11-2 CASSPPKAGLSYEQYF
TRBJ1-5 TRBV3-1/TRBV3-2 CASSLGQSNQPQHF
TRBJ1-1 TRBV20-1 CSASNRLNTEAFF
TRBJ2-5 TRBV6-4 CASSHRVGETQYF
TRBJ2-7 TRBV4-1 CASSQDTREDSYEQYF
TRBJ1-1 TRBV20-1 CSASPYDRANTEAFF
TRBJ1-6 TRBV5-4 CASSRDDRGNSPLHF
TRBJ1-1 TRBV5-4 CASSSGTVMNTEAFF
TRBJ2-7 TRBV27 CASRPGTPPVYEQYF
TRBJ2-1 TRBV7-2 CASSRERGAYNEQFF
TRBJ2-5 TRBV5-4 CASSLGSRLYQETQYF
TRBJ2-3 TRBV28 CASSFIGTGTDTQYF
TRBJ2-1 TRBV6-5 CATIAGPSYNEQFF
TRBJ1-5 TRBV7-9 CASSSDRDNQPQHF
TRBJ1-4 TRBV6-5 CASAGSTNEKLFF
TRBJ1-6 TRBV14 CASSRGYNSPLHF
TRBJ2-5 TRBV2 CASKRTSYGQETQYF